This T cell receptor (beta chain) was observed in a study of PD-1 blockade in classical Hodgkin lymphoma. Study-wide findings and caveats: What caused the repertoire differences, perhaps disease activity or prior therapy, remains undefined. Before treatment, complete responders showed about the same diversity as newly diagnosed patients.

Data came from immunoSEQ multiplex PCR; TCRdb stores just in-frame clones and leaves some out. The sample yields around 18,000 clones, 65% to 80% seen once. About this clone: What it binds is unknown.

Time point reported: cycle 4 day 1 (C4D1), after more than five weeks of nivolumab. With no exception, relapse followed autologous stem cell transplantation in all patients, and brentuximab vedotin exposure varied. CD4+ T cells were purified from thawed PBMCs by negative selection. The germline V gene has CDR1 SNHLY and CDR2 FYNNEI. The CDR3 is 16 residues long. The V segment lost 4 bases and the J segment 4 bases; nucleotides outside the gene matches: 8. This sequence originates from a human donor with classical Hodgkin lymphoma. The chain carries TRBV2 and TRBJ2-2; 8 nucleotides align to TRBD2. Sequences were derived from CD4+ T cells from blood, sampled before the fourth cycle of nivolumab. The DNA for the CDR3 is TGTGCCAGCAGTGTCGGGAGGGCCTCTAGCACCGGGGAGCTGTTTTTT. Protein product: CASSVGRASSTGELFF.